This paragraph covers one T cell receptor beta chain sequence. The entry originates in a study of post-analysis software for immune sequencing data. Overall study: The cohort encompassed relapsing-remitting, secondary progressive and progressive-relapsing multiple sclerosis disease courses.

Unique molecular identifiers were built into the TCR beta cDNA libraries. T cells numbering roughly 0.9 to 10 million yielded cDNA molecules that totaled about 500,000. Each CDR3 protein is one row after TCRdb ran MiXCR on the PCR reads. The data show around 440,000 distinct CDR3 sequences, roughly 45% seen once. The sequencing sample was made of blood. The sequence was obtained from a girl aged 5-17 years with multiple sclerosis.

Here the CDR3 DNA reads TGCAGTGCTAGAAATAGCGGGAGACTTGGCGAGCAGTACTTC. This gives the protein CSARNSGRLGEQYF. The V gene is TRBV20-1, the J gene TRBJ2-7; 9 bases are shared with TRBD2. Trimming removed 2 bases from V and 6 bases from J; junction bases left unmatched: 8. There are 14 residues in the CDR3. Germline V gives CDR1 DFQATT, CDR2 SNEGSKA (reference sequence).